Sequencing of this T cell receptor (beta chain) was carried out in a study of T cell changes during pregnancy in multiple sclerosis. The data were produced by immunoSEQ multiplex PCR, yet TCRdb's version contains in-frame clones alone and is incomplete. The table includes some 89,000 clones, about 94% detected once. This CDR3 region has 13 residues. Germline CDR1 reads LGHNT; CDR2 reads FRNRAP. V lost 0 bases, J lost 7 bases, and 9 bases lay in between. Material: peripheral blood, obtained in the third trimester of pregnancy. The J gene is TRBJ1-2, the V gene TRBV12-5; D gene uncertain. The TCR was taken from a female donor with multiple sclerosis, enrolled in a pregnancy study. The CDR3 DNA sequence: TGTGCTAGTGGTTTGGTCTGGCAGTCTGGCTACACCTTC. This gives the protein CASGLVWQSGYTF.